This T cell receptor (beta chain) was retrieved from a study of T cells after yellow fever vaccination. The overall study: Fractions of low cell number were prepared using SMART-Seq v4 Ultra Low Input.

Regarding this clonotype: Its antigen is still unknown.

Findings of the study overall: The presence of abundant clonotypes contaminating from the bulk population was possible in FACS-sorted repertoires. The booster response re-showed most primary clones: 96% CD4, approximately 90% CD8.

Researchers made TCR cDNA using 5'RACE template switching, and this step added a universal primer site and UMIs. TCRdb recomputed calls from the 5' RACE reads with MiXCR, one row per CDR3 protein. Found here are hundreds of thousands of distinct CDR3 sequences, about a fifth of them singletons; the top ten hold about 15%. CDR1 and CDR2 (germline): LGHDT, YNNKEL (reference sequence). Trimming removed 0 bases from V and 7 bases from J; junction bases left unmatched: 10. The CDR3 extends over 17 amino acids. The V gene is TRBV3-1, the J gene TRBJ2-1, with 9 bases lining up with TRBD2. The TCR sequence derives from a man in his late teens or twenties who received the YFV17D yellow fever vaccine. The sample consisted of PBMCs, taken more than 20 days after the first yellow fever vaccination. The CDR3 reads CASSQDFGRGGPNEQFF. In DNA, the CDR3 is TGTGCCAGCAGCCAAGATTTTGGGCGGGGGGGCCCGAATGAGCAGTTCTTC.